This T cell receptor (beta chain) was captured in a study of Ad26.COV2.S vaccination and SARS-CoV-2 variants. Study in general: Intramuscular Ad26.COV2.S doses were given once or twice, 56 days apart. Regarding the study as a whole: Vaccinated and placebo-treated recipients had similar non-spike TCR breadth. Compared with placebo recipients, vaccine recipients had higher spike-specific TCR breadth.

The table came from immunoSEQ multiplex PCR; TCRdb's copy has only in-frame clones and leaves some out. The sample records hundreds of thousands of clones, over 75% being singletons. Germline V gene data show CDR1 as MNHEY and CDR2 as SMNVEV (reference sequence). This CDR3 comprises 16 residues. V was pared by 5 bases and J by 0 bases, with 14 bases between. In regard to this clone: What it binds is unknown.

The treatment: some 20 received Ad26.COV2.S at low or high dose, single or two shots; about five received placebo; per-sample allocation not given. Vaccine and placebo recipients were sampled on day 63 after the first injection. Source: peripheral blood, taken in a trial of Ad26.COV2.S vaccine versus placebo. The J gene is TRBJ1-5, the V gene TRBV27; D is perhaps TRBD1 (6 bases). This clonotype was sampled from a person between 18 and 59 years old who received the Ad26.COV2.S COVID-19 vaccine or a placebo. The DNA for the CDR3 is TGTGCCAGCAGTGTAGGGGGACACTATAGCAATCAGCCCCAGCATTTT. This codes for CASSVGGHYSNQPQHF.